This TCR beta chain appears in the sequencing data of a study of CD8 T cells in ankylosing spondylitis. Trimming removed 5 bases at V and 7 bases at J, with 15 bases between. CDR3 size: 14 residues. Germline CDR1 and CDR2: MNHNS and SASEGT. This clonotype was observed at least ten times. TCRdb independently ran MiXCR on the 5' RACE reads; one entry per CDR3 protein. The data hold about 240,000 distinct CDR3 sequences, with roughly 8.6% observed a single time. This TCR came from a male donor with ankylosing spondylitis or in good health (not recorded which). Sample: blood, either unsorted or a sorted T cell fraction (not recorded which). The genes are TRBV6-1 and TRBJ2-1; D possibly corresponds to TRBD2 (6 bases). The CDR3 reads CASSNRGAGNEQFF. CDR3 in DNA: TGTGCCAGCAGTAACCGCGGGGCGGGGAATGAGCAGTTCTTC.